This T cell receptor (beta chain) was sequenced in a study of neoadjuvant nivolumab and ipilimumab in lung cancer. Study-wide results and limits: Pathologic regression was not significantly tied to TCR clonality.

Repertoires were generated with immunoSEQ multiplex PCR, while TCRdb's copy carries only in-frame clones and drops some. Of 10,000 to 15,000 clones in the sample, around 70% were seen once. About this clone: What it recognizes is unknown.

V was trimmed by 5 bases and J by 4 bases, leaving 18 bases between them. This CDR3 region has 16 residues. The germline gives CDR1 SGHAT, CDR2 FQNNGV. The source material was peripheral blood, sampled after neoadjuvant nivolumab, alone or with ipilimumab, at or shortly before surgery. This chain uses TRBV11-2 with TRBJ1-3, with D unresolved. The clonotype comes from an adult with non-small cell lung cancer. CDR3 nucleotides: TGTGCCAGCAGCCCAGACCTATTAGCAGGAGGAAACACCATATATTTT. Translated, it gives CASSPDLLAGGNTIYF. The variable domain in full, with the rest retrieved from reference TRBV11-2 and TRBJ1-3, is EAGVAQSPRYKIIEKRQSVAFWCNPISGHATLYWYQQILGQGPKLLIQFQNNGVVDDSQLPKDRFSAERLKGVDSTLKIQPAKLEDSAVYLCASSPDLLAGGNTIYFGEGSWLTVV.